The rows below give T cell receptor beta chains drawn from one sample of a study of regulatory T cells in long-lasting Graves disease. Each CDR3 protein gets one entry after TCRdb re-called the multiplex PCR reads with MiXCR. Of fewer than 550,000 distinct CDR3 sequences listed, more than 15% were seen once; the top ten hold roughly 25%. These data were likewise used in another study, on T cells in Graves' hyperthyroidism and ophthalmopathy.

The sequencing used peripheral blood mononuclear cells (PBMCs), collected at new diagnosis, from a patient treated with antithyroid drugs. Source of these receptors: a woman aged 35 to 60 with Graves disease. Each CDR3 is given with its conserved first and last residue. D genes are given only for firm matches. A row's size may be missing; if present it is once, few, many or a size class.

J,D,V,size,CDR3,DNA
TRBJ2-3,.,TRBV3-1,.,CASSQEWGAKVTDTQYF,TGTGCCAGCAGCCAAGAGTGGGGGGCCAAGGTAACAGATACGCAGTATTTT
TRBJ2-2,.,TRBV3-1,many,CASSQNTFQPTGELFF,TGTGCCAGCAGCCAAAACACCTTTCAGCCCACCGGGGAGCTGTTTTTT
TRBJ2-7,TRBD2,TRBV29-1,few,CSVEFDGGYLRGQYF,TGCAGCGTTGAATTCGACGGGGGGTACCTACGAGGGCAGTACTTC
TRBJ1-1,.,TRBV13,.,CASSRFGGVTEAFF,TGTGCCAGCAGTAGATTCGGGGGGGTGACTGAAGCTTTCTTT
TRBJ2-5,.,TRBV5-1,.,CASSLARGDEETQYF,TGCGCCAGCAGCTTGGCCAGGGGAGACGAGGAGACCCAGTACTTC
TRBJ1-2,.,TRBV10-2,many,CASSESGQGYGYTF,TGCGCCAGCAGTGAGTCCGGACAAGGATATGGCTACACCTTC
TRBJ1-4,TRBD1,TRBV2,few,CASTSGTGGLTNEKLFF,TGTGCCAGCACGTCCGGGACAGGGGGCTTGACTAATGAAAAACTGTTTTTT
TRBJ2-7,.,TRBV7-9,.,CASSQPPAYEQYF,TGTGCCAGCAGCCAACCCCCGGCCTACGAGCAGTACTTC
TRBJ1-1,.,TRBV11-2,.,CASSLDHGYTEAFF,TGTGCCAGCAGCTTAGATCATGGGTACACTGAAGCTTTCTTT
TRBJ2-1,.,TRBV7-3,few,CASSLDTDNEQFF,TGTGCCAGCAGCCTCGACACAGACAATGAGCAGTTCTTC
TRBJ1-1,TRBD1,TRBV4-1,many,CASSHHQGARTEAFF,TGCGCCAGCAGCCACCATCAGGGGGCTAGGACTGAAGCTTTCTTT
TRBJ2-5,TRBD1,TRBV6-5,many,CASSYTRDRVQETQYF,TGTGCCAGCAGTTACACCCGGGACAGGGTCCAAGAGACCCAGTACTTC
TRBJ1-6,.,TRBV5-1,many,CASSLAGPGPLHF,TGCGCCAGCAGCTTGGCGGGACCGGGACCCCTCCACTTT
TRBJ1-1,.,TRBV27,many,CASSFGALNTEAFF,TGTGCCAGCAGTTTTGGGGCACTGAACACTGAAGCTTTCTTT
TRBJ2-1,.,TRBV4-1,few,CASSQVLRNEQFF,TGCGCCAGCAGCCAAGTTTTGCGGAATGAGCAGTTCTTC
TRBJ2-7,.,TRBV5-1,few,CASSLASVAPHEQYF,TGCGCCAGCAGCTTGGCCTCAGTGGCCCCTCACGAGCAGTACTTC
TRBJ1-5,TRBD1,TRBV7-2,many,CASSLGQGRSNQPQHF,TGTGCCAGCAGCTTGGGACAGGGGCGCAGCAATCAGCCCCAGCATTTT
TRBJ1-5,TRBD1,TRBV6-2/TRBV6-3,many,CASSYPGQGFRNQPQHF,TGTGCCAGCAGTTACCCGGGACAGGGATTTCGCAATCAGCCCCAGCATTTT
TRBJ1-1,TRBD1,TRBV6-1,many,CASRLQGVTEAFF,TGTGCCAGCAGATTACAGGGGGTTACTGAAGCTTTCTTT
TRBJ2-6,.,TRBV2,few,CASRPGSSGANVLTF,TGTGCCAGCAGACCCGGGAGTTCTGGGGCCAACGTCCTGACTTTC
TRBJ2-3,TRBD2,TRBV20-1,many,CSAEGGGSTDTQYF,TGCAGTGCTGAGGGCGGGGGGAGCACAGATACGCAGTATTTT
TRBJ1-5,TRBD1,TRBV19,.,CASKRSGQGNQPQHF,TGTGCCAGTAAAAGGTCGGGACAGGGAAATCAGCCCCAGCATTTT
TRBJ1-2,.,TRBV29-1,few,CSVNNRDTNYGYTF,TGCAGCGTTAATAACAGGGATACTAACTATGGCTACACCTTC
TRBJ1-4,.,TRBV28,.,CASSPPGGTEKLFF,TGTGCCAGCAGCCCCCCGGGGGGGACCGAAAAACTGTTTTTT
TRBJ1-1,.,TRBV3-1,many,CASSQGQVEAFF,TGTGCCAGCAGCCAAGGACAGGTTGAAGCTTTCTTT
TRBJ1-6,.,TRBV28,many,CASTRRGSSYNSPLHF,TGTGCCAGCACTCGACGGGGCAGCTCCTATAATTCACCCCTCCACTTT
TRBJ2-5,.,TRBV18,few,CASSPPLGPKETQYF,TGTGCCAGCTCACCACCCCTCGGGCCAAAAGAGACCCAGTACTTC
TRBJ1-1,.,TRBV14,.,CASSQDRFPIGEAFF,TGTGCCAGCAGCCAAGATCGATTTCCCATCGGGGAAGCTTTCTTT
TRBJ1-1,.,TRBV6-2/TRBV6-3,many,CASSWEYNTEAFF,TGTGCCAGCAGTTGGGAATATAACACTGAAGCTTTCTTT
TRBJ2-3,TRBD2,TRBV9,few,CASSEPGLAADTQYF,TGTGCCAGCAGCGAGCCGGGGCTAGCGGCAGATACGCAGTATTTT
TRBJ2-7,.,TRBV10-3,many,CAISESGQLSYEQYF,TGTGCCATCAGTGAGTCTGGACAACTCTCCTACGAGCAGTACTTC
TRBJ1-5,.,TRBV20-1,many,CSASSGAGQPQHF,TGCAGTGCTAGTTCGGGGGCTGGGCAGCCCCAGCATTTT
TRBJ2-7,TRBD2,TRBV7-9,.,CASSNAGGPSYEQYF,TGTGCCAGCAGCAACGCGGGGGGGCCCTCCTACGAGCAGTACTTC
TRBJ2-1,.,TRBV5-5,.,CASSLVTSGLSYNEQFF,TGTGCCAGCAGCTTGGTTACCAGCGGGCTATCCTACAATGAGCAGTTCTTC
TRBJ2-1,.,TRBV18,many,CASSPGPSGLRSYNEQFF,TGTGCCAGCTCACCAGGTCCATCGGGCCTCCGCTCCTACAATGAGCAGTTCTTC
TRBJ1-5,.,TRBV15,many,CATSRSQFSNQPQHF,TGTGCCACCAGCAGATCCCAGTTTAGCAATCAGCCCCAGCATTTT
TRBJ2-1,.,TRBV5-6,.,CASSPTSGEQFF,TGTGCCAGCAGCCCGACGTCGGGTGAGCAGTTCTTC